This TCR beta chain derives from a study of shared clonotypes between healthy human individuals. Naive CD8 cells were CD45RO-negative, positively selected for CCR7, excluding terminally differentiated effector memory CD45RA+ cells. Trimming removed 2 bases from V and 3 bases from J, with 5 bases in between. Per germline, CDR1 MNHNS and CDR2 SASEGT. This CDR3 region has 12 residues. Measured with immunoSEQ multiplex PCR; TCRdb has only the in-frame clones, and not every one. The data contain about 2 million clones, approximately 94% of them singletons. The sequence came from a young man in good health. This chain connects TRBV6-1 to TRBJ2-7; D unclear. The specimen was naive CD8+ T cells sorted from blood. CDR3 coding DNA: TGTGCCAGCAGTGAATTGGACTACGAGCAGTACTTC. Translated, it gives CASSELDYEQYF.